This record looks at one T cell receptor (beta chain) sequence and its context. In the authors' workflow: Quantification of nucleated cells was approximated via reference gene primer amplification. Clones were read by immunoSEQ multiplex PCR, and TCRdb kept only the in-frame ones, dropping some. The V and J calls and clone size are taken from that table; D and trimming were inferred from the DNA. The table lists 150,000 to 200,000 clones, approximately 79% of them singletons, with around 7% in the top ten. The CDR3 runs 13 residues. The germline V and J ends were trimmed by 3 bases and 1 base, with 9 bases remaining between them. The germline V gene encodes CDR1 GTSNPN and CDR2 SVGIG (reference sequence). Those enrolled in Seattle joined during active infection and were followed longitudinally afterward. These data are taken from a study of blood T cell repertoires in COVID-19. On the study more broadly: From the United States, Italy and Spain came samples of acute and convalescent COVID-19.

Sample: peripheral blood. The receptor was derived from a woman in her 40s with COVID-19, enrolled during active disease. The V call is TRBV30, the J call TRBJ2-5; a weak D match, TRBD1 (5 bases). CDR3 nucleotides: TGTGCCTGGAGAGGGGAAGGCCAAGAGACCCAGTACTTC. Its protein is CAWRGEGQETQYF.